The 4 T cell receptor beta chains presented below share a single source sample, sequenced in a study of blood T cell repertoires in COVID-19. Generated by immunoSEQ multiplex PCR, the TCRdb table keeps only in-frame clones and is missing some. The sample has about 310,000 clones; more than 75% are singletons. The sequencing sample was made of peripheral blood. The receptors were gathered from a man over 45 with active or convalescent COVID-19.

This chain uses TRBV6-5 with TRBJ1-2; possibly TRBD1 for D (5 bases). Germline CDR1 and CDR2: MNHEY and SVGAGI. The CDR3 consists of 12 residues. The V gene lost 5 bases and the J gene lost 8 bases, with 12 bases spanning the gap. CDR3 nucleotides: TGTGCCAGCAGTCGTAATCGGGGGGGCTACACCTTC. It is translated as CASSRNRGGYTF.

V usage is TRBV6-2 or TRBV6-3 and J usage is TRBJ2-7; a weak D match, TRBD2 (5 bases). CDR1 and CDR2 from the germline V gene are MNHEY and SVGEGT. The CDR3 extends over 12 amino acids. V shed 2 bases and J shed 7 bases, with 9 bases lying between them. CDR3 amino acids: CASSYKRAEQYF. The CDR3 DNA is TGTGCCAGCAGTTACAAGAGGGCAGAGCAGTACTTC.

The V gene is TRBV7-2, the J gene TRBJ1-1; 8 bases map to TRBD1. Germline V lookup: CDR1 SGHTA, CDR2 FQGNSA. Unmatched junction bases numbered 14, after V lost 4 bases and J lost 4 bases. CDR3 length: 17 residues. CDR3 coding DNA: TGTGCCAGCAGCTCGGTGGGGTGGACAGGGTTGGGCACTGAAGCTTTCTTT. Its translation: CASSSVGWTGLGTEAFF.

The chain recombines TRBV6-1 with TRBJ1-1; the D is unclear. The V gene's germline CDR1 is MNHNS and CDR2 SASEGT. The V gene lost 1 base and the J gene lost 4 bases, with 13 bases spanning the gap. This CDR3 has 15 residues. The CDR3 DNA reads TGTGCCAGCAGTGAAGACGGTAGGGAGGGCACTGAAGCTTTCTTT. It codes for CASSEDGREGTEAFF.